A selection of T cell receptor beta chains follows, all from one sample in a study of cytomegalovirus exposure and HLA in healthy donors. Produced via immunoSEQ multiplex PCR; TCRdb's table is partial and in-frame only. The sample shows 200,000 to 250,000 clones, less than 85% of them seen only once. Sequenced: PBMCs. The origin of the receptors is a woman between 18 and 30 years old in good health and CMV-seronegative. Each CDR3 is given with its conserved first and last residue. The order of the fields is J gene, V gene, clone size, D gene, CDR3 length, CDR3 DNA, CDR3 protein. D genes are given only for firm matches. Clone size is given for some rows only: seen once, a few or many times, or a class if the clone is expanded.

>TRBJ1-1|TRBV18|NA|NA|14
TGTGCCAGCTCACGGGGGTTCCCGAACACTGAAGCTTTCTTT
CASSRGFPNTEAFF
>TRBJ2-7|TRBV6-5|NA|TRBD1|14
TGTGCCAGCAGCCTCGGACAGGAGACCTACGAGCAGTACTTC
CASSLGQETYEQYF
>TRBJ2-5|TRBV7-8|NA|NA|14
TGTGCCAGCAGCTTAATAGCCTCTCTGCAGACCCAGTACTTC
CASSLIASLQTQYF
>TRBJ2-1|TRBV6-5|NA|NA|15
TGTGCCAGCATTGGTCGGGGTAGCTCCTACAATGAGCAGTTCTTC
CASIGRGSSYNEQFF
>TRBJ1-1|TRBV27|NA|NA|15
TGTGCCAGCAGTCGGACCCGGGACGGCAACACTGAAGCTTTCTTT
CASSRTRDGNTEAFF
>TRBJ2-7|TRBV5-4|NA|NA|14
TGTGCCAGCAGCCCGGGACCTCCATGGGACGAGCAGTACTTC
CASSPGPPWDEQYF
>TRBJ1-1|TRBV19|NA|NA|15
TGTGCCAGTAGTTATCGACTAGGGAGAAACACTGAAGCTTTCTTT
CASSYRLGRNTEAFF
>TRBJ1-4|TRBV19|NA|NA|12
TGTGCCAGTAGTAAGGGTAACGAAAAACTGTTTTTT
CASSKGNEKLFF
>TRBJ1-5|TRBV19|NA|NA|14
TGTGCCAGTAGTGAGGACAGCACTGATCAGCCCCAGCATTTT
CASSEDSTDQPQHF
>TRBJ1-5|TRBV19|once|NA|15
TGTGCCAGTAGTATAGGGCGGCGGGGCAATCAGCCCCAGCATTTT
CASSIGRRGNQPQHF
>TRBJ1-2|TRBV27|NA|NA|14
TGTGCCAGCAGGCCCCTGGACGTCCGGGGCGGCTACACCTTC
CASRPLDVRGGYTF
>TRBJ2-1|TRBV29-1|few|NA|14
TGCAGCGCATCTACAGGGCCCTCCTACAATGAGCAGTTCTTC
CSASTGPSYNEQFF
>TRBJ1-1|TRBV2|NA|NA|13
TGTGCCAGCAGTGAAGAAGGCAACACTGAAGCTTTCTTT
CASSEEGNTEAFF
>TRBJ1-1|TRBV29-1|NA|NA|12
TGCAGCGTTGAAAGGGGGAGCACTGAAGCTTTCTTT
CSVERGSTEAFF
>TRBJ2-1|TRBV7-3|NA|NA|14
TGTGCCAGCAGCCTATCAGGGGTTAACAATGAGCAGTTCTTC
CASSLSGVNNEQFF
>TRBJ1-1|TRBV30|NA|TRBD1|14
TGTGCCTGGAGTGGGGACAGTTTGAACACTGAAGCTTTCTTT
CAWSGDSLNTEAFF
>TRBJ2-2|TRBV27|NA|NA|14
TGTGCCAGCAGAAAGGAGACGAACACCGGGGAGCTGTTTTTT
CASRKETNTGELFF